This TCR beta chain is drawn from a study of blood T cell repertoires in COVID-19 (dated by TCRdb to 2018 to 2020). With respect to the entire study: Collaborator samples came from the United States, Italy and Spain and covered acute and convalescent phases of COVID-19. The prospective study material was composed of cDNA or gDNA derived from T cells, B-cell-depleted T cells, or PBMCs. The dataset comprised deeply sampled blood TCRbeta repertoires from subjects exposed to, actively infected with, or recovered from COVID-19. A freely available public database, intended as a resource for researchers studying the immune response to SARS-CoV-2, is where the repertoires were released. The samples were drawn from the first 160 participants of the ongoing ImmuneRACE study and from 1,254 subjects provided by 6 global collaborators. The sample metadata nearly always contained a de-identified subject ID, COVID-19 status, age in years and sex. Where HLA class I and class II types were available, the types were taken from metadata supplied by the sample provider, not from assay-based typing. Overall results and qualifications from the work: The amount of clinical and demographic metadata varied by source and participant and was provided uncurated.

Enrolling through a virtual design, the prospective study's participants ranged in age from roughly 18 to 90 years and lived across more than 20 United States geographic areas. In the prospective study, cohorts were assigned on the basis of participant-reported clinical history obtained from a screening survey and a study questionnaire. In the prospective study, mobile phlebotomists collected whole blood, serum and a nasopharyngeal or oropharyngeal swab from each participant. Prospective study participants could optionally give additional blood draws and questionnaires over a roughly two-month period. Blood samples from the prospective study were shipped frozen or at room temperature prior to DNA extraction. The CDR3 goes from the cysteine to the phenylalanine over 14 residues. Only the CDR3 DNA is retained, 42 bases long and in frame from the first base. Compared with germline, V lacks 4 bases and J lacks 2 bases; bases without a gene match: 2. According to the germline V gene, CDR1 reads SNHLY and CDR2 reads FYNNEI.

In regard to this clone: No antigen is known for it. Base-call qualities are not available, and no considerably larger clone is one nucleotide away.

TCRbeta CDR3 regions were amplified from genomic DNA by means of the immunoSEQ Assay, a bias-controlled multiplex PCR. As for the authors' bioinformatics: Nucleated cell counts per sample were estimated from amplification of reference gene primers within the assay. Sequence reads were collapsed and filtered to measure the absolute abundance of every unique TCRbeta CDR3 rearrangement. For each sample, productive Simpson clonality was calculated as the square root of Simpson's diversity index across productive rearrangements. The table was pulled from immuneACCESS by TCRdb, which kept in-frame rearrangements only. Such tables lose some clones; where checked, under half of the loss comes from unresolved V genes, and the rest has no known cause. V, J and clone size are those of that table, while D and trimming were read from the DNA. This sample lists some 150,000 clones; around 89% were detected once. The biggest ten clones account for 1.2% of the sample.

This sequence was found in a young woman with acute COVID-19. Specimen: PBMCs or T cells enriched from blood (not recorded which). The rearranged segments are TRBV2 and TRBJ1-3, and 7 bases in between align with TRBD1. The CDR3: CASSVQGAGNTIYF. The sequenced DNA: TGTGCCAGCAGTGTCCAGGGGGCTGGAAACACCATATATTTT.